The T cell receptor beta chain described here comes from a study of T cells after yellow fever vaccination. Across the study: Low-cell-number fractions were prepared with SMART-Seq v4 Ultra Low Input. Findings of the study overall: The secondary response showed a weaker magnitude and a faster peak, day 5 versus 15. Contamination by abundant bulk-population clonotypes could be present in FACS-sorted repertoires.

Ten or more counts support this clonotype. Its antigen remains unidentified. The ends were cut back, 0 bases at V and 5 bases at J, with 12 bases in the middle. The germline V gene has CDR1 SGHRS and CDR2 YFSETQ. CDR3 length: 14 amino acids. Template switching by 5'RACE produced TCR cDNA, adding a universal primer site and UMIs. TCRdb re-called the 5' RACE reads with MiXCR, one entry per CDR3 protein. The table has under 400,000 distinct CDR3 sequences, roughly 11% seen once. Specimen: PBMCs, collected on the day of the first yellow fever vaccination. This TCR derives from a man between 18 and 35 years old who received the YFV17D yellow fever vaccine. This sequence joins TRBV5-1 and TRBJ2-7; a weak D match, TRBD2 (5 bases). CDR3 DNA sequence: TGCGCCAGCAGCTTGGGTTCCCCGGAGGACGAGCAGTACGTC. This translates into CASSLGSPEDEQYV.